This TCR beta chain stems from a study of blood T cell repertoires in COVID-19. Whole-study context: PBMCs, B-cell-depleted T cells, or T cells provided the cDNA or gDNA that made up the material.

Looked up from germline, CDR1 is SGHNT and CDR2 is YYREEE (reference sequence). J gave up 3 bases and V 4 bases, and 6 bases lay outside the gene matches. The CDR3 runs 15 residues. Repertoires were generated with immunoSEQ multiplex PCR, while TCRdb's copy carries only in-frame clones and drops some. The table lists 150,000 or so clones, around 84% of them singletons. Participants reported their clinical history, and cohort assignment relied on those reports. The sequencing input was PBMCs or T cells enriched from blood (not recorded which). This TCR was sampled from a man aged 50-60 years who had recovered from COVID-19. The V and J genes are TRBV5-4 and TRBJ2-5; 10 nucleotides line up with TRBD2. The CDR3 DNA follows: TGTGCCAGCAGCGCACCCGGGACTAGCGAAGAGACCCAGTACTTC. Translated: CASSAPGTSEETQYF.